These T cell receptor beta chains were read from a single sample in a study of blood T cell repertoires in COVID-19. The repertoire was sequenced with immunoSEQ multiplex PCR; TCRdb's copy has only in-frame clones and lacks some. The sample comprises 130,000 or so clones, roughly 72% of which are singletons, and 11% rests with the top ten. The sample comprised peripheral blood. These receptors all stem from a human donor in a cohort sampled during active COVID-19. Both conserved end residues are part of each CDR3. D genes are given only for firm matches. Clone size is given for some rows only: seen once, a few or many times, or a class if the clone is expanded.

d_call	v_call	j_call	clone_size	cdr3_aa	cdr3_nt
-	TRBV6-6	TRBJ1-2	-	CASSTTNYGYTF	TGTGCCAGCAGTACAACTAACTATGGCTACACCTTC
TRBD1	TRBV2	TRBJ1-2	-	CASRTGGYGYTF	TGTGCCAGCAGAACAGGGGGCTATGGCTACACCTTC
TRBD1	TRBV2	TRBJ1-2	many	CASSEGTGAGYGYTF	TGTGCCAGCAGTGAAGGAACAGGGGCGGGCTATGGCTACACCTTC
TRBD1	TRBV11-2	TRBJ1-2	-	CASSPRTGANYGYTF	TGTGCCAGCAGCCCTAGGACAGGGGCAAACTATGGCTACACCTTC
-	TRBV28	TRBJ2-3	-	CASSLRGVSTDTQYF	TGTGCCAGCAGTTTACGCGGGGTCAGCACAGATACGCAGTATTTT
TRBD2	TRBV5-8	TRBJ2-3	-	CASSSLAGSTDTQYF	TGTGCCAGCAGCTCCCTAGCGGGGAGCACAGATACGCAGTATTTT
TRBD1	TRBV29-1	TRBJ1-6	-	CSVGETGGSAPLHF	TGCAGCGTTGGAGAGACAGGGGGTAGTGCACCCCTCCACTTT
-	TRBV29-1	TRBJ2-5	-	CSGLEQETQYF	TGCAGTGGACTGGAGCAAGAGACCCAGTACTTC
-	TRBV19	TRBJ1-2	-	CASTSLRGYTF	TGTGCCAGTACCTCTCTCCGGGGCTACACCTTC
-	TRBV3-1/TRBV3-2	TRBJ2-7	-	CASRAGVSEQYF	TGTGCCAGCAGGGCAGGGGTCTCCGAGCAGTACTTC
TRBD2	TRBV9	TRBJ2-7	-	CASSVTGGAEQYF	TGTGCCAGCAGCGTGACGGGGGGGGCCGAGCAGTACTTC
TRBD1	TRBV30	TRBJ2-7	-	CAWGTGNYYEQYF	TGTGCCTGGGGGACAGGGAATTACTACGAGCAGTACTTC
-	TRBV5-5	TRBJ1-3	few	CASSLAPLSGNTIYF	TGTGCCAGCAGCTTGGCTCCTCTCTCTGGAAACACCATATATTTT
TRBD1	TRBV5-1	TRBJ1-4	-	CASSSLGQGFSGEKLFF	TGCGCCAGCAGCTCCCTGGGACAGGGCTTTTCGGGAGAAAAACTGTTTTTT
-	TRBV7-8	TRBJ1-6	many	CASSLAAYNSPLHF	TGTGCCAGCAGCTTAGCGGCTTATAATTCACCCCTCCACTTT
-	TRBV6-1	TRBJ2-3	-	CASSEFWGADTQYF	TGTGCCAGCAGTGAATTCTGGGGGGCAGATACGCAGTATTTT
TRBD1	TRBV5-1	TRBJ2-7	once	CASSRGQGQLDEQYF	TGCGCCAGCAGCCGGGGACAGGGACAGCTCGACGAGCAGTACTTC
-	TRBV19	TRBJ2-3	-	CASSMRARQRTDTQYF	TGTGCCAGTAGTATGAGGGCTCGACAACGCACAGATACGCAGTATTTT
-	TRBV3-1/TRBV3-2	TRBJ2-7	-	CASSGDSAYEQYF	TGTGCCAGCAGCGGGGACTCAGCCTACGAGCAGTACTTC
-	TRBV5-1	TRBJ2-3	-	CASSGRRGAITDTQYF	TGCGCCAGCAGCGGTCGTCGGGGGGCGATCACAGATACGCAGTATTTT
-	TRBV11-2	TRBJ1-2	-	CASSPRTGEYGYTF	TGTGCCAGCAGCCCCCGGACCGGGGAGTATGGCTACACCTTC
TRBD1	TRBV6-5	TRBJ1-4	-	CASSPLGTDNEKLFF	TGTGCCAGCAGTCCATTAGGGACAGATAATGAAAAACTGTTTTTT
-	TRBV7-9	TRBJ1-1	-	CASSAGWNLGDTEAFF	TGTGCCAGCAGCGCGGGGTGGAATCTGGGGGACACTGAAGCTTTCTTT
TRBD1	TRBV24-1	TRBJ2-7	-	CATSDAGQGTYEQYF	TGTGCCACCAGTGATGCGGGACAGGGGACCTACGAGCAGTACTTC
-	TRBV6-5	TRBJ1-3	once	CASTSPGGLNTIYF	TGTGCCAGCACCTCCCCGGGGGGGTTAAACACCATATATTTT
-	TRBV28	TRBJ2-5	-	CASSPPGTGGETQYF	TGTGCCAGCAGCCCGCCCGGGACCGGAGGGGAGACCCAGTACTTC
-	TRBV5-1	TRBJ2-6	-	CASSLPTASGANVLTF	TGCGCCAGCAGCTTGCCGACAGCTAGTGGGGCCAACGTCCTGACTTTC
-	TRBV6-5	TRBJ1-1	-	CASSRGGGVNTEAFF	TGTGCCAGCAGTAGGGGAGGAGGGGTGAACACTGAAGCTTTCTTT
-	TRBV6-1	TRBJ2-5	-	CASSEPQRGKETQYF	TGTGCCAGCAGTGAACCGCAGAGGGGGAAAGAGACCCAGTACTTC
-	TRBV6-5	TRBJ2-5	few	CASGGGQRLRETQYF	TGTGCCAGCGGGGGCGGCCAGCGTCTGAGGGAGACCCAGTACTTC
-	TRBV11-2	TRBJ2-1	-	CASSLEGRPSYNEQFF	TGTGCCAGCAGCTTAGAGGGGAGACCTTCCTACAATGAGCAGTTCTTC
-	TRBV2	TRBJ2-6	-	CASSEAEISGANVLTF	TGTGCCAGCAGTGAAGCGGAGATCTCTGGGGCCAACGTCCTGACTTTC
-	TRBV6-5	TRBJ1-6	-	CASSEEQPVNSPLHF	TGTGCCAGCTCGGAGGAACAGCCTGTTAATTCACCCCTCCACTTT
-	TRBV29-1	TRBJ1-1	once	CSVSSGYSEAFF	TGCAGCGTCTCCTCGGGGTATTCTGAAGCTTTCTTT
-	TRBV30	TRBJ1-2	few	CAWGAGAGYTF	TGTGCCTGGGGGGCAGGGGCCGGCTACACCTTC
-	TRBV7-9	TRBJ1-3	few	CASSPTGGNTIYF	TGTGCCAGCAGTCCAACGGGAGGAAACACCATATATTTT
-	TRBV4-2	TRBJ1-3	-	CASSQGPSSGNTIYF	TGTGCCAGCAGCCAGGGGCCGAGCTCTGGAAACACCATATATTTT
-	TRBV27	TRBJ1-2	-	CASSFGSGDGYTF	TGTGCCAGCAGTTTTGGGTCAGGGGATGGCTACACCTTC
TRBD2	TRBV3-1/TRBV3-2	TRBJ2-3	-	CASSLGLAGGTQYF	TGTGCCAGCAGCCTCGGACTAGCGGGGGGTACGCAGTATTTT
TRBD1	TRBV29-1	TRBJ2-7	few	CSVTGDMNYEQYF	TGCAGCGTCACAGGGGACATGAACTACGAGCAGTACTTC
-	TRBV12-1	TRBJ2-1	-	CASSPPDQTGDLF	TGTGCCAGCAGCCCCCCGGACCAGACAGGGGACCTCTTC
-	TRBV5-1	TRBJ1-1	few	CASSLQGMNTEAFF	TGCGCCAGCAGCTTGCAGGGGATGAACACTGAAGCTTTCTTT
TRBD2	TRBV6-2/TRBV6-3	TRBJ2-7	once	CASSDSGLAVYEQYF	TGTGCCAGCAGCGATTCGGGACTAGCGGTATACGAGCAGTACTTC
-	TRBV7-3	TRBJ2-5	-	CASSLTAQETQYF	TGTGCCAGCAGCTTAACGGCTCAAGAGACCCAGTACTTC
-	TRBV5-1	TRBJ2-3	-	CASRTDSTDTQYF	TGCGCCAGCAGAACGGACAGTACAGATACGCAGTATTTT
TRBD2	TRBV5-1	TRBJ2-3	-	CASTPGGATDTQYF	TGCGCCAGCACTCCCGGGGGGGCTACAGATACGCAGTATTTT
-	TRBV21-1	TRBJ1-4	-	CASSLRQVDEKLFF	TGTGCCAGCAGCCTGCGACAGGTAGATGAAAAACTGTTTTTT
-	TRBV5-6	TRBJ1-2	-	CASSFSLGAQGYGYTF	TGTGCCAGCAGCTTCTCGTTGGGGGCTCAGGGGTATGGCTACACCTTC
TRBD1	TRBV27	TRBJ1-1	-	CASSFNLGQMNTEAFF	TGTGCCAGCAGTTTTAATTTGGGACAGATGAACACTGAAGCTTTCTTT
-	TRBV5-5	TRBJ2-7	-	CASSLASLLLHEQYF	TGTGCCAGCAGCTTGGCCTCTCTCCTCCTCCACGAGCAGTACTTC
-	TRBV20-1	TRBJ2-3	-	CSASPSSDTQYF	TGCAGTGCTAGTCCTAGTTCAGATACGCAGTATTTT
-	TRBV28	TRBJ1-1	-	CASSFGGGDTEAFF	TGTGCCAGCAGTTTTGGGGGCGGTGATACTGAAGCTTTCTTT
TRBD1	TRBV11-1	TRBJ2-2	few	CASREGTGVTGELFF	TGTGCCAGCAGGGAGGGGACAGGGGTCACCGGGGAGCTGTTTTTT
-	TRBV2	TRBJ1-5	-	CASNRQNNQPQHF	TGTGCCAGCAATCGACAAAACAATCAGCCCCAGCATTTT
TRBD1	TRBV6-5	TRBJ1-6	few	CASSYSGTGRTPLHF	TGTGCCAGCAGTTACTCCGGGACAGGGAGGACACCCCTCCACTTT
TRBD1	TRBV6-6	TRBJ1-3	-	CASSPGQGAGNTIYF	TGTGCCAGCAGTCCCGGACAGGGCGCTGGAAACACCATATATTTT